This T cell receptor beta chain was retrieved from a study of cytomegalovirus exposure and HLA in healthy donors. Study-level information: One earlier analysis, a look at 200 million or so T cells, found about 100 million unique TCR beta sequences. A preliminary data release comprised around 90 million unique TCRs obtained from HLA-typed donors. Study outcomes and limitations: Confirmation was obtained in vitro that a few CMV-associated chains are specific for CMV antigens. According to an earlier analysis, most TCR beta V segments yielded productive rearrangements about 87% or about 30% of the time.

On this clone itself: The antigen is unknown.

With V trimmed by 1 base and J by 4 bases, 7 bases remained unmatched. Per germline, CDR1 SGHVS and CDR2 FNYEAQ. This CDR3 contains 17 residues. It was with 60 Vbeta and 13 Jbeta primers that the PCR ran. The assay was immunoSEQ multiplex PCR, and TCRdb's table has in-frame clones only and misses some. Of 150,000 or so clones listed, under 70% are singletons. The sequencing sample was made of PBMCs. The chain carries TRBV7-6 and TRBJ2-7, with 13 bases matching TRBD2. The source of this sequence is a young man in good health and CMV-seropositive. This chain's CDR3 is CASSLGPSGLAGYEQYF. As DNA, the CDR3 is TGTGCCAGCAGCTTAGGTCCCTCGGGACTAGCGGGGTACGAGCAGTACTTC. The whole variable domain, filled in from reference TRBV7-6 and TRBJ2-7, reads GAGVSQSPRYKVTKRGQDVALRCDPISGHVSLYWYRQALGQGPEFLTYFNYEAQQDKSGLPNDRFSAERPEGSISTLTIQRTEQRDSAMYRCASSLGPSGLAGYEQYFGPGTRLTVT.